One sample yielded the 24 T cell receptor beta chains listed below, sequenced in a study of OX40 agonist ivuxolimab in advanced cancers. Data came from immunoSEQ multiplex PCR; TCRdb stores just in-frame clones and leaves some out. The data hold 65,000 to 95,000 clones, with around 88% observed a single time. The sequenced sample was CD4+ or CD8+ T cells sorted from blood, obtained in a trial of the OX40 agonist ivuxolimab. These receptors were collected from an adult with an advanced solid tumor such as melanoma, head and neck, liver or kidney cancer.

The rearrangement uses TRBV19 and TRBJ1-2, with 12 bases that match TRBD1. With V trimmed by 6 bases and J by 4 bases, 3 bases remained unmatched. The CDR3 is 14 amino acids. CDR1 is LNHDA, CDR2 SQIVND, per germline (reference sequence). CDR3 in DNA: TGTGCCAGTAGGGGGACAGGGGGCTTCTATGGCTACACCTTC. It codes for CASRGTGGFYGYTF.

J is TRBJ2-3 and V is TRBV6-6, with 10 bases identical to TRBD2. V lost 0 bases to trimming and J lost 3 bases; unmatched junction nucleotides: 3. The CDR3 has 16 residues. Germline CDR1 MNHNY, CDR2 SVGAGI (reference sequence). Here the CDR3 reads CASSYSGLAQTDTQYF. CDR3 in DNA: TGTGCCAGCAGTTACTCGGGACTAGCGCAAACAGATACGCAGTATTTT.

This clone was recorded only once. V gene TRBV11-2 combines with J gene TRBJ2-7; no clear D gene. CDR1 SGHAT and CDR2 FQNNGV come from the germline V gene. Between the trimmed V and J ends, which lost 0 bases and 7 bases, there was a span of 7 bases. The CDR3 consists of 12 residues. The CDR3 nucleotides read TGTGCCAGCAGCTTAGATCGGCTAGAGCAGTACTTC. Translating it yields CASSLDRLEQYF.

The V and J genes are TRBV5-4 and TRBJ2-3; 15 nucleotides align to TRBD2. CDR3 length: 17 amino acids. The junction had 7 bases not matched to a gene; V was cut back by 4 bases and J by 4 bases. The germline CDR1 and CDR2 sequences are SGHNT and YYREEE (reference sequence). This chain's CDR3 is CASSLGLAGGPADTQYF. The CDR3 nucleotides are TGTGCCAGCAGCCTAGGACTAGCGGGAGGGCCAGCAGATACGCAGTATTTT.

This clone was seen only once. The chain recombines TRBV10-3 with TRBJ1-2; 11 nucleotides align to TRBD1. Germline CDR1 reads ENHRY; CDR2 reads SYGVKD. This CDR3 spans 13 amino acids. After removal of 10 bases from V and 2 bases from J, the junction contained 3 bases not matched to a gene. The CDR3 region has the DNA TGTGCCACCGGACAGGGGGCAAACTATGGCTACACCTTC. It is translated as CATGQGANYGYTF.

The DNA of the CDR3 is TGTGCCAGCAGCTTAGGGCCCTCCTCCTACGAGCAGTACTTC. Amino acid sequence: CASSLGPSSYEQYF. The chain joins TRBV11-3 to TRBJ2-7; D is unclear. In germline, CDR1 is SGHNT, CDR2 YENEEA. The CDR3 sequence is 14 residues long. Trimming left V 1 base short and J 0 bases short, with 7 bases between.

This clone has a single count. This chain connects TRBV2 to TRBJ1-4, with a weak D call TRBD1 (5 bases). Germline CDR1 is SNHLY and CDR2 is FYNNEI. CDR3 length: 12 residues. V lost 6 bases, J lost 4 bases, and 6 bases lay in between. The CDR3 bases are TGTGCCAGCAGGAGGGGTAATGAAAAACTGTTTTTT. The encoded protein is CASRRGNEKLFF.

This clone was found once. The chain is built from TRBV18 and TRBJ2-7; D is uncertain. Germline-derived CDR1 and CDR2 are KGHSH and LQKENI. The CDR3 is 14 amino acids. Trimming removed 2 bases at V and 3 bases at J, with 11 bases between. The CDR3 loop is CASSPEVAGYEQYF. The CDR3 DNA reads as TGTGCCAGCTCACCAGAAGTTGCAGGCTACGAGCAGTACTTC.

The J gene is TRBJ2-1, the V gene TRBV7-2, with D tentatively TRBD2 (5 bases). The CDR3 loop spans 13 amino acids. Trimming pared 5 bases from V and 5 bases from J, leaving 10 bases between. Germline V gene sequence: CDR1 SGHTA, CDR2 FQGNSA. CDR3 coding DNA: TGTGCCAGCAGCAACACTAGGGACAATGAGCAGTTCTTC. Its protein product is CASSNTRDNEQFF. Based on the CDR3 plus reference TRBV7-2 and TRBJ2-1, the full variable domain is GAGVSQSPSNKVTEKGKDVELRCDPISGHTALYWYRQSLGQGLEFLIYFQGNSAPDKSGLPSDRFSAERTGGSVSTLTIQRTQQEDSAVYLCASSNTRDNEQFFGPGTRLTVL.

The chain combines TRBV11-3 with TRBJ2-1; weak D call: TRBD1 (5 bases). The CDR3 has 13 amino acids. The V end was cut by 5 bases, the J end by 7 bases, with 12 bases between. Germline V gives CDR1 SGHNT, CDR2 YENEEA. CDR3 sequence (DNA): TGTGCCAGCAGCCAGCAGGGTTCGAATGAGCAGTTCTTC. Amino acids: CASSQQGSNEQFF.

The chain combines TRBV5-4 with TRBJ2-6; D may be TRBD2 (5 bases). The CDR3 has 15 amino acids. The germline V and J ends were trimmed by 2 bases and 0 bases, with 6 bases remaining between them. Germline lookup yields CDR1 SGHNT and CDR2 YYREEE (reference sequence). This CDR3 reads CASSFRDSGANVLTF. CDR3 coding DNA: TGTGCCAGCAGCTTCCGGGACTCTGGGGCCAACGTCCTGACTTTC.

The chain has TRBV5-1 and TRBJ2-5, with a weak D call TRBD2 (6 bases). Trimming left V 4 bases short and J 1 base short, with 8 bases between. Germline values: CDR1 SGHRS, CDR2 YFSETQ. The CDR3 loop spans 13 amino acids. CDR3 protein: CASSGLTQETQYF. The CDR3 DNA reads as TGCGCCAGCAGCGGACTAACCCAAGAGACCCAGTACTTC.

The chain is built from TRBV5-1 and TRBJ2-1; a possible D gene is TRBD1 (5 bases). The CDR3 runs to 15 residues. The germline V gene has CDR1 SGHRS and CDR2 YFSETQ. V dropped 4 bases and J dropped 8 bases, with 19 bases sitting between them. The CDR3 nucleotides are TGCGCCAGCAGCCCAGAGACCCGTTCCAGGGATGAGCAGTTCTTC. Residues: CASSPETRSRDEQFF.

This clone showed up just once. The chain is built from TRBV19 and TRBJ1-4, with 8 bases aligning to TRBD1. This CDR3 comprises 15 residues. The germline CDR1 and CDR2 sequences are LNHDA and SQIVND (reference sequence). The ends lost 6 bases at V and 8 bases at J; junction bases unmatched: 11. The CDR3 here is CASRNQGAGMEKLFF. Written as DNA, the CDR3 is TGTGCCAGTAGAAACCAGGGGGCTGGGATGGAAAAACTGTTTTTT.

This clone showed up just a few times. V gene TRBV18 combines with J gene TRBJ1-1; a possible D gene is TRBD1 (6 bases). The CDR3 covers 16 residues. V was cut by 2 bases and J by 1 base, with 14 bases left in between. From germline, CDR1 is KGHSH and CDR2 LQKENI. CDR3 DNA sequence: TGTGCCAGCTCACCAGGCAGGGGTGTGGAGAACACTGAAGCTTTCTTT. Protein product: CASSPGRGVENTEAFF.

The chain is built from TRBV21-1 and TRBJ2-7. TRBV21-1 constitutes a pseudogene. CDR3 length: 16 residues. CDR3 coding DNA: TGTGCCAGCAGCAACCACCGGGCCGCGACTCCCTACGAGCAGTACTTC. Translation: CASSNHRAATPYEQYF.

This clone was detected a few times. The sample holds other DNA sequences that translate to the same CDR3. The chain is built from TRBV27 and TRBJ2-7, with unresolved D. Germline V lookup: CDR1 MNHEY, CDR2 SMNVEV (reference sequence). The ends were cut back, 10 bases at V and 2 bases at J, with 18 bases in the middle. The CDR3 loop spans 14 amino acids. This CDR3 is CATIGLSGPYEQYF. The CDR3 nucleotides are TGTGCCACTATCGGGCTCTCGGGTCCCTACGAGCAGTACTTC.

This clone was counted a few times. The CDR3, as DNA: TGTGCCAGCAGTTCAACGGGACGGATGAACACTGAAGCTTTCTTT. Residues: CASSSTGRMNTEAFF. V and J are TRBV28 and TRBJ1-1; D perhaps matches TRBD1 (5 bases). The CDR3 runs 15 residues. Per the germline V gene, CDR1 is MDHEN and CDR2 is SYDVKM. V lost 4 bases, J lost 0 bases, and 12 bases lay in between.

V is TRBV11-3 and J is TRBJ1-5; D is ambiguous. This CDR3 is built from 15 residues. Trimming shortened V by 6 bases and J by 3 bases, and 15 bases separated the two germline ends. Germline V gives CDR1 SGHNT, CDR2 YENEEA. CDR3 bases: TGTGCCAGCAGTGCTCGCCGGGCCCTCAATCAGCCCCAGCATTTT. Its protein is CASSARRALNQPQHF.

The chain uses TRBV7-6 and TRBJ1-1; D is unresolved. V lost 5 bases to trimming and J lost 3 bases, with 10 bases between them. This CDR3 is built from 13 residues. Germline lookup yields CDR1 SGHVS and CDR2 FNYEAQ. The CDR3 DNA reads TGTGCCAGCAGCCAGTACGGAGACACTGAAGCTTTCTTT. Translating it yields CASSQYGDTEAFF.

This clone showed up just once. The chain uses TRBV19 and TRBJ2-3; D call uncertain. The germline V gene has CDR1 LNHDA and CDR2 SQIVND (reference sequence). V dropped 1 base and J dropped 7 bases, with 3 bases sitting between them. The CDR3 extends over 11 amino acids. The CDR3 here is CASSIANTQYF. The CDR3 coding sequence is TGTGCCAGTAGTATAGCGAATACGCAGTATTTT.

The chain joins TRBV4-2 to TRBJ1-1, with D hard to call. CDR1 LGHNA and CDR2 YNFKEQ come from the germline V gene. The CDR3 spans 17 residues. Trimming removed 0 bases at V and 1 base at J, with 15 bases between. The CDR3 here is CASSQDRLSMTNTEAFF. The DNA of the CDR3 is TGTGCCAGCAGCCAAGACAGGTTGAGTATGACGAACACTGAAGCTTTCTTT.

About this clone: Distinct nucleotide sequences in the sample also encode this CDR3. The rearrangement uses TRBV28 and TRBJ1-3; TRBD1 matches 7 bases. The trim removed 6 bases at V and 0 bases at J, leaving 2 bases unmatched. This CDR3 spans 14 amino acids. CDR1 and CDR2 from the germline V gene are MDHEN and SYDVKM. In nucleotides, the CDR3 is TGTGCCAGCAGCCCAGGGGGCTCTGGAAACACCATATATTTT. As protein: CASSPGGSGNTIYF.

The chain uses TRBV4-3 and TRBJ2-5; D may match TRBD1 or TRBD2 (5 bases each). The V end was cut by 2 bases, the J end by 4 bases, with 11 bases between. In germline, CDR1 is LGHNA, CDR2 YSLEER. CDR3 size: 14 residues. CDR3 nucleotides: TGCGCCAGCAGCCAAAACACTGGGGGAGAGACCCAGTACTTC. Translated, it gives CASSQNTGGETQYF.